This T cell receptor (beta chain) was identified in a study of T cell responses to AZD1222 COVID-19 vaccine. About this clone itself: What it recognizes is unknown.

Generated by immunoSEQ multiplex PCR, the TCRdb table keeps only in-frame clones and is missing some. The table includes 140,000 to 150,000 clones, 90% to 95% detected once. The CDR3 has 15 residues. Germline V gives CDR1 MDHEN, CDR2 SYDVKM. V was cut by 7 bases and J by 2 bases, with 18 bases left in between. Study-level results: In a largely white British group with more females than males, clonal diversity was possibly underestimated.

The sequence was collected from an adult in good health. This chain uses TRBV28 with TRBJ2-7; no reliable D call. The material sequenced was peripheral blood, taken on day 0 of AZD1222 vaccination. In DNA, the CDR3 is TGTGCCAGCACCAATCAGCCCCTTGCCACCTACGAGCAGTACTTC. This sequence encodes CASTNQPLATYEQYF.